The rows below give T cell receptor beta chains drawn from one sample of a study of OX40 agonist ivuxolimab in advanced cancers. Sequencing was performed with immunoSEQ multiplex PCR; in TCRdb, only in-frame clones are kept and a portion is missing. Among some 80,000 clones listed, roughly 86% were seen once. The material sequenced was CD4+ or CD8+ T cells sorted from blood, taken in a trial of the OX40 agonist ivuxolimab. The receptors stem from an adult with an advanced solid tumor such as melanoma, head and neck, liver or kidney cancer. The CDR3 runs from the conserved cysteine through the conserved F or W. The D gene is left open where the match is weak. Clone size is shown for a subset of rows, as once, few, many or a class of expanded clone.

>.|TRBJ2-1|14|.|TRBV5-1
CASSSGTVGNEQFF
TGCGCCAGCAGCTCCGGGACCGTGGGCAATGAGCAGTTCTTC
>.|TRBJ1-6|13|.|TRBV18
CASSPDRDSPLHF
TGTGCCAGCTCACCAGATAGGGATTCACCCCTCCACTTT
>TRBD1|TRBJ1-5|14|.|TRBV30
CAWSLGQGDKPQHF
TGTGCCTGGAGTCTGGGACAGGGGGACAAGCCCCAGCATTTT
>.|TRBJ1-1|17|.|TRBV11-2
CASSTYRVGGGLAEAFF
TGTGCCAGCAGCACGTACAGGGTTGGGGGAGGCCTGGCTGAAGCTTTCTTT
>TRBD2|TRBJ2-3|16|.|TRBV4-3
CASSQWTSGYTDTQYF
TGCGCCAGCAGCCAATGGACTAGCGGTTACACAGATACGCAGTATTTT
>.|TRBJ1-1|16|once|TRBV4-1
CASSRDDITMNTEAFF
TGCGCCAGCAGCCGCGACGACATAACAATGAACACTGAAGCTTTCTTT
>.|TRBJ2-2|16|.|TRBV18
CASSPPEGQNTGELFF
TGTGCCAGCTCACCACCGGAGGGGCAGAACACCGGGGAGCTGTTTTTT
>TRBD1|TRBJ1-4|15|few|TRBV4-3
CASSQGGGQAEKLFF
TGCGCCAGCAGCCAAGGAGGGGGACAGGCCGAAAAACTGTTTTTT
>TRBD1|TRBJ1-1|18|few|TRBV4-1
CASSQDRVSDREEGEAFF
TGCGCCAGCAGCCAAGATAGGGTTTCGGACAGGGAAGAAGGTGAAGCTTTCTTT
>.|TRBJ1-1|13|.|TRBV19
CATLDSRRTEAFF
TGTGCCACCTTGGACAGCCGGCGCACTGAAGCTTTCTTT
>TRBD1|TRBJ1-5|17|.|TRBV27
CASSLRAGGVSNQPQHF
TGTGCCAGCAGTTTAAGGGCAGGGGGTGTTAGCAATCAGCCCCAGCATTTT
>.|TRBJ1-6|15|.|TRBV19
CASSPRGPGNSPLHF
TGTGCCAGTAGTCCGCGAGGGCCAGGGAATTCACCCCTCCACTTT
>.|TRBJ1-2|15|.|TRBV7-2
CASSLVLDRSYGYTF
TGTGCCAGCAGCTTAGTCCTGGACAGAAGTTATGGCTACACCTTC
>.|TRBJ1-5|14|.|TRBV9
CASSPGVSNQPQHF
TGTGCCAGCAGCCCGGGAGTTAGCAATCAGCCCCAGCATTTT
>TRBD1|TRBJ1-5|13|.|TRBV5-5
CASSPTGDQPQHF
TGTGCCAGCAGCCCAACAGGGGATCAGCCCCAGCATTTT
>.|TRBJ2-5|15|few|TRBV7-9
CASSFKGQPQETQYF
TGTGCCAGCAGCTTCAAAGGACAGCCCCAAGAGACCCAGTACTTC
>TRBD2|TRBJ2-7|15|.|TRBV9
CASSVGASGSYEQYF
TGTGCCAGCAGCGTAGGAGCTAGCGGGAGCTACGAGCAGTACTTC
>.|TRBJ2-7|14|.|TRBV21-1
CASSRVAVGYEQYF
TGTGCCAGCAGCAGAGTAGCGGTCGGGTACGAGCAGTACTTC
>.|TRBJ1-2|14|.|TRBV19
CASSPQVLNYGYTF
TGTGCCAGTAGTCCGCAGGTACTCAACTATGGCTACACCTTC
>TRBD1|TRBJ1-2|15|.|TRBV19
CASSIGTGETYGYTF
TGTGCCAGTAGTATCGGGACAGGGGAAACCTATGGCTACACCTTC
>.|TRBJ2-3|15|.|TRBV5-1
CASSLIGGGTDTQYF
TGCGCCAGCAGCTTGATAGGGGGAGGCACAGATACGCAGTATTTT
>TRBD1|TRBJ2-1|16|.|TRBV6-1
CASSDYDRGYYNEQFF
TGTGCCAGCAGTGATTACGACAGGGGGTACTACAATGAGCAGTTCTTC
>.|TRBJ2-7|12|.|TRBV11-2
CASSADSYEQYF
TGTGCCAGCAGCGCCGACTCCTACGAGCAGTACTTC
>.|TRBJ1-3|16|few|TRBV10-2
CASRSSGWGTGNTIYF
TGCGCCAGCAGGTCTTCGGGCTGGGGGACTGGAAACACCATATATTTT
>TRBD1|TRBJ1-2|14|.|TRBV6-1
CASSERRDSYGYTF
TGTGCCAGCAGTGAAAGGAGGGACAGCTATGGCTACACCTTC
>.|TRBJ1-4|14|.|TRBV10-2
CASSDNRVFEKLFF
TGCGCCAGCAGTGACAACAGGGTATTTGAAAAACTGTTTTTT
>.|TRBJ1-2|13|once|TRBV9
CASSVALDRPFFF
TGTGCCAGCAGCGTAGCCCTGGACAGACCTTTCTTCTTC
>.|TRBJ1-5|14|.|TRBV19
CASSPGPQGAPQHF
TGTGCCAGTAGCCCCGGGCCACAGGGTGCTCCCCAGCATTTT
>.|TRBJ2-7|13|.|TRBV6-4
CASSDSDKYEQYF
TGTGCCAGCAGTGACTCTGACAAATACGAGCAGTACTTC
>.|TRBJ2-1|13|.|TRBV5-1
CASTVQQGNEQFF
TGCGCCAGCACCGTTCAACAGGGAAATGAGCAGTTCTTC
>.|TRBJ2-5|14|.|TRBV21-1
CASSTIAGGETQYF
TGTGCCAGCAGCACCATAGCGGGAGGGGAGACCCAGTACTTC
>TRBD1|TRBJ1-6|17|.|TRBV27
CASSLKGRQGLNSPLHF
TGTGCCAGCAGTTTAAAAGGTAGACAGGGTCTTAACTCACCCCTCCACTTT
>.|TRBJ1-5|15|.|TRBV18
CASSRLQDSNQPQHF
TGTGCCAGCTCACGGCTACAGGACAGCAATCAGCCCCAGCATTTT
>.|TRBJ2-1|14|few|TRBV7-9
CASSSIRGTNEQFF
TGTGCCAGCAGCTCCATACGTGGGACCAATGAGCAGTTCTTC
>.|TRBJ1-1|11|.|TRBV30
CAWSVRGKAFF
TGTGCCTGGAGTGTACGGGGGAAAGCTTTCTTT
>.|TRBJ1-2|14|.|TRBV7-8
CASSRQGIIYGYTF
TGTGCCAGCAGCCGCCAGGGGATAATCTATGGCTACACCTTC
>TRBD2|TRBJ2-3|16|.|TRBV11-2
CASREHPAGGWDTQYF
TGTGCCAGCAGAGAGCACCCAGCGGGGGGATGGGATACGCAGTATTTT
>TRBD1|TRBJ1-1|15|medium-sized|TRBV9
CASSVTGGSNTEAFF
TGTGCCAGCAGCGTTACAGGGGGCTCGAACACTGAAGCTTTCTTT
>.|TRBJ1-3|16|.|TRBV29-1
CSVEDRAGEAGNTIYF
TGCAGCGTTGAAGACCGGGCAGGGGAAGCCGGAAACACCATATATTTT
>.|TRBJ1-1|12|once|TRBV30
CACSGGRLEAFF
TGTGCCTGCTCGGGGGGGCGGCTTGAAGCTTTCTTT
>.|TRBJ2-7|16|.|TRBV27
CASSRGYGEEAYEQYF
TGTGCCAGCAGTCGTGGTTATGGAGAGGAGGCCTACGAGCAGTACTTC
>.|TRBJ1-1|17|.|TRBV7-8
CASSLAGYRGLNTEAFF
TGTGCCAGCAGCTTAGCGGGCTATAGGGGTTTGAACACTGAAGCTTTCTTT
>.|TRBJ2-3|14|.|TRBV7-2
CASRLGGSPDTQYF
TGTGCCAGCAGACTGGGGGGCTCTCCAGATACGCAGTATTTT
>.|TRBJ1-2|12|.|TRBV18
CASSRATYGYTF
TGTGCCAGCTCGCGAGCAACCTATGGCTACACCTTC
>.|TRBJ1-1|14|.|TRBV7-2
CASSLETGNTEAFF
TGTGCCAGCAGCTTAGAAACGGGGAACACTGAAGCTTTCTTT
>.|TRBJ2-3|15|.|TRBV11-1
CASSPMGGTRDTQYF
TGTGCCAGCAGCCCTATGGGGGGAACGAGAGATACGCAGTATTTT
>.|TRBJ1-6|15|.|TRBV4-3
CASSQEVTYNSPLHF
TGCGCCAGCAGCCAAGAAGTCACCTATAATTCACCCCTCCACTTT
>.|TRBJ1-1|16|.|TRBV7-9
CASSHGGRLANTEAFF
TGTGCCAGCAGCCACGGGGGGCGGTTAGCGAACACTGAAGCTTTCTTT
>.|TRBJ2-7|14|.|TRBV10-2
CASSEDVSSYEQYF
TGCGCCAGCAGTGAGGATGTCAGCTCCTACGAGCAGTACTTC